This passage covers 15 T cell receptor beta chains from one sample sequenced in a study of blood T cell repertoires in COVID-19. Assay: immunoSEQ multiplex PCR; the TCRdb copy retains only in-frame clones and omits some. The table records 150,000 or so clones, 60% to 75% of them present only once. Material: peripheral blood. The origin of the receptors is a woman between 65 and 79 years old with acute or convalescent COVID-19.

Here the CDR3 reads CATRGPAAQETQYF. CDR3 in DNA: TGTGCCACCAGAGGGCCAGCGGCGCAAGAGACCCAGTACTTC. The chain recombines TRBV15 with TRBJ2-5; D is possibly TRBD2 (5 bases). The CDR3 totals 14 residues. Germline V gene sequence: CDR1 LNHNV, CDR2 YYDKDF (reference sequence). V lost 6 bases and J 2 bases, leaving 13 bases between the germline ends. Full variable domain (outside the CDR3, taken from reference TRBV15 and TRBJ2-5): DAMVIQNPRYQVTQFGKPVTLSCSQTLNHNVMYWYQQKSSQAPKLLFHYYDKDFNNEADTPDNFQSRRPNTSFCFLDIRSPGLGDTAMYLCATRGPAAQETQYFGPGTRLLVL.

The rearrangement links TRBV3-1 (or the pseudogene TRBV3-2) to TRBJ2-4, with a tentative D call TRBD1 (6 bases). CDR1 and CDR2 (germline): LGHDT, YNNKEL (reference sequence). V lost 5 bases and J 6 bases, leaving 11 bases between the germline ends. The CDR3 covers 13 residues. The DNA for the CDR3 is TGTGCCAGCAGCGGGGACAACGGAAACATTCAGTACTTC. Encoded protein: CASSGDNGNIQYF.

This chain connects TRBV11-2 to TRBJ2-3; a possible D gene is TRBD1 (5 bases). The CDR3 is 15 amino acids. The V end was cut by 1 base, the J end by 2 bases, with 10 bases between. Germline CDR1 SGHAT, CDR2 FQNNGV. This CDR3 reads CASSLAWTPTDTQYF. CDR3 bases: TGTGCCAGCAGCTTAGCTTGGACACCCACAGATACGCAGTATTTT.

The chain carries TRBV2 and TRBJ2-7; 7 positions agree with TRBD1. Germline values: CDR1 SNHLY, CDR2 FYNNEI. V shed 6 bases and J 0 bases; nucleotides not matched to a gene: 2. There are 13 residues in the CDR3. The chain's CDR3 is CASRGDSSYEQYF. In DNA form, the CDR3 reads TGTGCCAGCAGAGGGGACAGCTCCTACGAGCAGTACTTC.

The V and J genes are TRBV6-5 and TRBJ2-2; D uncertain. Germline V CDR1 and CDR2: MNHEY, SVGAGI. V lost 6 bases and J 4 bases, leaving 12 bases between the germline ends. This CDR3 region has 14 residues. The CDR3 bases are TGTGCCAGCAGCCTGGATGGGCTCACCGGGGAGCTGTTTTTT. Amino acids: CASSLDGLTGELFF.

This chain joins TRBV24-1 and TRBJ2-4; perhaps TRBD2 as D (5 bases). Per the germline V gene, CDR1 is KGHDR and CDR2 is SFDVKD. V lost 8 bases and J lost 9, with 10 bases in between. The CDR3 is 11 amino acids. This chain's CDR3 is CATTGVSIQYF. CDR3 sequence (DNA): TGTGCCACCACCGGGGTATCCATTCAGTACTTC.

This sequence joins TRBV18 and TRBJ2-2; 7 positions agree with TRBD1. With V trimmed by 1 base and J by 2 bases, 7 bases remained unmatched. The CDR3 is made up of 17 amino acids. Germline values: CDR1 KGHSH, CDR2 LQKENI. CDR3 sequence: CASSPRTGTANTGELFF. CDR3 DNA: TGTGCCAGCTCACCACGGACCGGGACAGCTAACACCGGGGAGCTGTTTTTT.

The CDR3 region is CASSPDWSSTDTQYF. CDR3 DNA: TGTGCCAGTAGTCCTGACTGGTCTAGCACAGATACGCAGTATTTT. The chain links TRBV19 to TRBJ2-3; D gene uncertain. The CDR3 spans 15 residues. Trimming removed 5 bases from V and 0 bases from J, with 12 bases in between. CDR1 is LNHDA and CDR2 is SQIVND in the germline V gene (reference sequence).

The chain combines TRBV2 with TRBJ1-5; possible D gene TRBD1, 6 bases. V lost 6 bases and J 6 bases, leaving 12 bases between the germline ends. CDR3 size: 13 residues. Germline V lookup: CDR1 SNHLY, CDR2 FYNNEI. This chain's CDR3 is CASRDRSGQPQHF. The DNA of the CDR3 is TGTGCCAGCAGGGACAGATCGGGTCAGCCCCAGCATTTT.

The rearrangement uses TRBV11-2 and TRBJ2-3; D is unresolved. CDR3 size: 12 residues. Looked up from germline, CDR1 is SGHAT and CDR2 is FQNNGV. V was clipped by 2 bases and J by 4 bases, with 4 bases between them. CDR3 in DNA: TGTGCCAGCAGCTTATATGCAGATACGCAGTATTTT. It encodes CASSLYADTQYF.

V gene TRBV18 combines with J gene TRBJ1-3, with TRBD1 as a possible D gene (5 bases). Germline-derived CDR1 and CDR2 are KGHSH and LQKENI. V lost 0 bases and J lost 4, with 13 bases in between. This CDR3 is 16 amino acids long. The CDR3, as DNA: TGTGCCAGCTCACCACCCGGCCACAGGACGGGAAACACCATATATTTT. It encodes CASSPPGHRTGNTIYF. Together with reference TRBV18 and TRBJ1-3, the CDR3 gives the full variable domain: NAGVMQNPRHLVRRRGQEARLRCSPMKGHSHVYWYRQLPEEGLKFMVYLQKENIIDESGMPKERFSAEFPKEGPSILRIQQVVRGDSAAYFCASSPPGHRTGNTIYFGEGSWLTVV.

The V and J genes are TRBV5-6 and TRBJ2-5; D might be TRBD2 (6 bases). The V end was cut by 4 bases, the J end by 5 bases, with 12 bases between. This CDR3 has 13 amino acids. Germline values: CDR1 SGHDT, CDR2 YYEEEE. CDR3 sequence: CASSPGRWETQYF. The CDR3 nucleotides read TGTGCCAGCAGCCCTGGGAGGTGGGAGACCCAGTACTTC.

Notes on this clone: The same CDR3 can be traced to other DNA sequences in this sample. The CDR3, as DNA: TGTGCCAGCAGCTTGGGGCTTCAAGAGACCCAGTACTTC. This encodes CASSLGLQETQYF. The chain recombines TRBV7-2 with TRBJ2-5; a weak D match, TRBD1 (5 bases). The CDR3 is 13 residues long. Germline values: CDR1 SGHTA, CDR2 FQGNSA. The ends were cut back, 3 bases at V and 2 bases at J, with 7 bases in the middle.

The rearrangement uses TRBV30 and TRBJ1-3, with unresolved D. This CDR3 region has 12 residues. Germline V gives CDR1 GTSNPN, CDR2 SVGIG (reference sequence). V lost 1 base to trimming and J lost 7 bases, with 8 bases between them. For the CDR3, the DNA is TGTGCCTGGAGTGGACGGGAGAACACCATATATTTT. This sequence encodes CAWSGRENTIYF.

This clone came up a few times. This sequence joins TRBV28 and TRBJ2-7; TRBD1 agrees at 7 bases. Germline trimming cut 5 bases from V and 7 bases from J; bases unmatched to any gene: 5. Germline CDR1 reads MDHEN; CDR2 reads SYDVKM. CDR3 size: 12 residues. The CDR3 DNA reads TGTGCCAGCAGTCCCCCCAGGGGGGAGCAGTACTTC. Amino acids: CASSPPRGEQYF.